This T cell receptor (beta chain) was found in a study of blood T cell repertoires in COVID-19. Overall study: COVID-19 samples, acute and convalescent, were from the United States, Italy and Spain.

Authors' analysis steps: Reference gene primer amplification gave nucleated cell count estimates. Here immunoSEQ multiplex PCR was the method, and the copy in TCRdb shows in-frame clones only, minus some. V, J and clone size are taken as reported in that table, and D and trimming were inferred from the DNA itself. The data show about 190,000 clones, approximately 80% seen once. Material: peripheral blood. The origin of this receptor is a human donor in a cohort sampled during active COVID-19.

The CDR3 DNA follows: TGTGCCAGTAGTATGAGGGTCGCGGGGGTGTCCTATAATTCACCCCTCCACTTT. Amino acid sequence: CASSMRVAGVSYNSPLHF. This chain uses TRBV19 with TRBJ1-6, with D perhaps TRBD1 (5 bases). The germline gives CDR1 LNHDA, CDR2 SQIVND (reference sequence). Between the trimmed V and J ends, which lost 3 bases and 1 base, there was a span of 16 bases. The CDR3 contains 18 residues.